This T cell receptor (beta chain) was captured by sequencing in a study of blood T cell repertoires in COVID-19. Background on the study: Specimens from acute and convalescent COVID-19 originated in the United States, Italy and Spain.

CDR3 length equals 12 residues. The junction had 4 bases not matched to a gene; V was cut back by 10 bases and J by 3 bases. CDR1 is MNHEY and CDR2 is SVGAGI in the germline V gene. Profiling relied on immunoSEQ multiplex PCR, and the TCRdb table lists in-frame clones only, not all of them. The top ten hold roughly 2.2% of the sample, which has 270,000 or so clones, around 91% seen once. V is TRBV6-5 and J is TRBJ2-7; 9 bases fit TRBD1. The sample consisted of peripheral blood. The receptor was isolated from a woman aged 60-70 years with COVID-19, enrolled during active disease. The CDR3 sequence is CAIQTGGYEQYF. CDR3 coding DNA: TGTGCCATCCAGACAGGGGGCTACGAGCAGTACTTC.